The 8 T cell receptor beta chains given below trace back to one sample, sequenced in a study of blood T cells in healthy people across ages. A second roughly 6 to 12 cycle PCR used barcoded and J-beta primers. Via MiXCR, TCRdb re-called the 5' RACE reads, giving one row per CDR3 protein. The sample has roughly 700,000 distinct CDR3 sequences, over 45% seen once. Sequenced material: blood. These receptors came from a woman aged 55-69 years in good health.

The rearrangement joins TRBV24-1 to TRBJ2-5; TRBD1 matches at 7 bases. The ends lost 10 bases at V and 1 base at J; junction bases unmatched: 5. Germline V gene sequence: CDR1 KGHDR, CDR2 SFDVKD. The CDR3 consists of 13 residues. The chain's CDR3 is CATAGGSQETQYF. The DNA of the CDR3 is TGTGCCACTGCAGGGGGTAGCCAAGAGACCCAGTACTTC.

This clonotype was counted only a few times. The chain couples TRBV3-1 to TRBJ2-5; D gene uncertain. The J call is doubtful: the DNA matches TRBJ2-7 better. The CDR3 contains 14 residues. Per the germline V gene, CDR1 is LGHDT and CDR2 is YNNKEL (reference sequence). The CDR3 DNA follows: TGTGCCAGCAGCCAAGGGCTAGTCACCTACGAGCAGTACTTC. Translated: CASSQGLVTYEQYF.

This chain joins TRBV25-1 and TRBJ2-1; TRBD1 agrees at 7 bases. Per germline, CDR1 MGHDK and CDR2 SYGVNS. With 3 bases clipped from V and 3 bases from J, the junction kept 11 bases outside the gene matches. This CDR3 region has 17 residues. The CDR3, as DNA: TGTGCCAGCAGTGACGCCAGGACAGGAACCTTCTACAATGAGCAGTTCTTC. This gives the protein CASSDARTGTFYNEQFF.

The CDR3, as DNA: TGTGCCAGCAGCCCTTGGACAGGGCCGAGCTCCTACGAGCAGTACTTC. Translation gives CASSPWTGPSSYEQYF. The rearrangement links TRBV7-2 to TRBJ2-7; TRBD1 matches at 8 bases. Germline CDR1 is SGHTA and CDR2 is FQGNSA. The CDR3 covers 16 residues. J lost 0 bases, V lost 5 bases, and 9 bases had no gene match.

This rearrangement joins TRBV7-3 to TRBJ2-5, with D possibly matching TRBD2 (6 bases). Germline V gives CDR1 SGHTA, CDR2 FQGTGA. CDR3 length equals 13 residues. V was clipped by 5 bases and J by 11 bases, with 18 bases between them. CDR3 protein: CASSLTRSDEQYF. DNA for the CDR3: TGTGCCAGCAGCCTGACTAGGAGTGATGAGCAGTACTTC.

The chain is built from TRBV20-1 and TRBJ2-7, with 8 bases identical to TRBD2. The CDR3 contains 15 residues. V lost 0 bases and J lost 1; bases outside the gene matches: 5. The germline CDR1 and CDR2 sequences are DFQATT and SNEGSKA (reference sequence). The CDR3: CSARDIGGRSYEQYF. Here the CDR3 DNA reads TGCAGTGCTAGAGATATTGGCGGGAGGTCCTACGAGCAGTACTTC.

There are many counts of this clonotype. This rearrangement joins TRBV29-1 to TRBJ2-7, with D tentatively TRBD1 (5 bases). CDR1 SQVTM and CDR2 ANQGSEA come from the germline V gene. CDR3 length: 14 amino acids. Between the trimmed V and J ends, which lost 7 bases and 0 bases, there was a span of 16 bases. CDR3 protein: CSALGQGSSYEQYF. The CDR3 nucleotides are TGCAGCGCTTTAGGGCAGGGCAGCTCCTACGAGCAGTACTTC.

As regards this clonotype: A read error may account for a junction end that differs from germline. This chain connects TRBV24-1 to TRBJ2-1, with 14 bases lining up with TRBD2. Germline loops: CDR1 KGHDR, CDR2 SFDVKD. The CDR3 has 19 amino acids. In DNA, the CDR3 is TGTGCCACCAGTGATTTATCCCCGACTAGCGGGAGGGCCTACGATGAGCAGTTCTTC. Its translation is CATSDLSPTSGRAYDEQFF.